This T cell receptor (beta chain) was identified in a study of blood T cell repertoires in COVID-19. This CDR3 comprises 12 residues. Germline CDR1 is SGHRS and CDR2 is YFSETQ. The ends were cut back, 7 bases at V and 5 bases at J, with 9 bases in the middle. Here immunoSEQ multiplex PCR was the method, and the copy in TCRdb shows in-frame clones only, minus some. Of approximately 55,000 clones listed, just over 90% were seen once; the top ten hold about 6%. V is TRBV5-1 and J is TRBJ2-2, with D perhaps matching TRBD1 (7 bases). This TCR was recovered from a man in his forties with acute or convalescent COVID-19. Specimen: peripheral blood. CDR3: CASQGGTGELFF. In DNA, the CDR3 is TGCGCCAGCCAGGGGGGTACCGGGGAGCTGTTTTTT. Complete variable domain (other parts from reference TRBV5-1 and TRBJ2-2): KAGVTQTPRYLIKTRGQQVTLSCSPISGHRSVSWYQQTPGQGLQFLFEYFSETQRNKGNFPGRFSGRQFSNSRSEMNVSTLELGDSALYLCASQGGTGELFFGEGSRLTVL.